This is a list of T cell receptor beta chains from one sample in a study of T cells after yellow fever vaccination. MiXCR was run by TCRdb on the 5' RACE reads, yielding one entry per CDR3 protein. The repertoire holds about 340,000 distinct CDR3 sequences, about 4% seen once, with around 24% in the top ten. The sequences come from PBMCs, collected 5 days after the yellow fever booster vaccination. The receptor set was obtained from a young man who received the YFV17D yellow fever vaccine. The CDR3 runs from the conserved cysteine through the conserved F or W. Each record gives: V gene, D gene, J gene, clone size, CDR3 protein, CDR3 DNA. A D gene is named only where the DNA matches it firmly. Size is omitted from some rows. Given values are once, few, many or a class for expanded clones.

v_call: TRBV19; d_call: TRBD1; j_call: TRBJ2-1; clone_size: few; cdr3_aa: CASSQGAAYNEQFF; cdr3_nt: TGTGCCAGTAGTCAGGGGGCTGCCTACAATGAGCAGTTCTTC
v_call: TRBV3-1; d_call: NA; j_call: TRBJ2-2; clone_size: many; cdr3_aa: CASNPGLQNTGELFF; cdr3_nt: TGTGCCAGCAACCCGGGACTCCAAAACACCGGGGAGCTGTTTTTT
v_call: TRBV6-1; d_call: TRBD1; j_call: TRBJ1-2; clone_size: NA; cdr3_aa: CASRAGQVYGYTF; cdr3_nt: TGTGCCAGCAGAGCAGGACAGGTCTATGGCTACACCTTC
v_call: TRBV5-1; d_call: NA; j_call: TRBJ1-5; clone_size: NA; cdr3_aa: CASSIGGYSNQPQHF; cdr3_nt: TGCGCCAGCAGCATCGGGGGGTATAGCAATCAGCCCCAGCATTTT
v_call: TRBV9; d_call: TRBD2; j_call: TRBJ2-1; clone_size: NA; cdr3_aa: CASSASRTSRSNEQFF; cdr3_nt: TGTGCCAGCAGCGCGTCACGGACTAGCCGTAGCAATGAGCAGTTCTTC
v_call: TRBV3-1; d_call: TRBD1; j_call: TRBJ2-3; clone_size: many; cdr3_aa: CASSQGQGPDTQYF; cdr3_nt: TGTGCCAGCAGCCAGGGACAGGGCCCAGATACGCAGTATTTT
v_call: TRBV10-3; d_call: TRBD1; j_call: TRBJ1-2; clone_size: few; cdr3_aa: CAIKPLAGTGKEHGYTF; cdr3_nt: TGTGCCATCAAACCCCTGGCTGGGACAGGGAAGGAACATGGCTACACCTTC
v_call: TRBV29-1; d_call: NA; j_call: TRBJ2-3; clone_size: many; cdr3_aa: CSVGRTIERTDTQYF; cdr3_nt: TGCAGCGTTGGGAGGACTATAGAGCGCACAGATACGCAGTATTTT
v_call: TRBV13; d_call: NA; j_call: TRBJ2-3; clone_size: NA; cdr3_aa: CASSLGLPYADTQYF; cdr3_nt: TGTGCCAGCAGCTTAGGCCTACCGTACGCAGATACGCAGTATTTT
v_call: TRBV18; d_call: NA; j_call: TRBJ1-1; clone_size: NA; cdr3_aa: CASSPQRHLEAFF; cdr3_nt: TGTGCCAGCTCACCTCAGAGACACCTTGAAGCTTTCTTT